A selection of T cell receptor beta chains follows, all from one sample in a study of vaccination and CD4 T cells after COVID-19. TCRdb re-derived calls from the PCR reads in MiXCR, one entry per CDR3 protein. Here the sample spans 7,000 to 8,500 distinct CDR3 sequences, approximately 40% being singletons. These receptors are not linked to any known antigen. The material sequenced was CD4+ T cells from blood, cultured in vitro. The receptors shown here come from a human donor in good health. Both conserved end residues are part of each CDR3. A D gene is named only where the DNA matches it firmly. Clone sizes are given selectively: once, few, many, or a class where the clone is expanded.

clone_size | d_call | j_call | v_call | cdr3_aa | cdr3_nt
- | - | TRBJ1-3 | TRBV20-1 | CSARKDLSGNTIYF | TGCAGTGCTAGAAAGGACCTGTCTGGAAACACCATATATTTT
- | - | TRBJ1-1 | TRBV27 | CACSWTGTANTEAFF | TGTGCCTGCAGTTGGACCGGGACGGCCAACACTGAAGCTTTCTTT
once | - | TRBJ1-1 | TRBV11-2 | CASSTPGYTEAFF | TGTGCCAGCAGCACACCAGGGTACACTGAAGCTTTCTTT
few | TRBD1 | TRBJ1-2 | TRBV6-1 | CASRGTDYGYTF | TGTGCCAGCAGGGGGACAGACTATGGCTACACCTTC
- | - | TRBJ1-6 | TRBV21-1 | CAKPQQGWGSPLHF | TGTGCCAAACCACAACAGGGTTGGGGTTCACCCCTCCACTTT
- | - | TRBJ2-7 | TRBV28 | CASSLLTYEQYF | TGTGCCAGCAGTTTACTAACCTACGAGCAGTACTTC
few | - | TRBJ2-5 | TRBV6-5 | CASSYGRGETQYF | TGTGCCAGCAGTTACGGGAGGGGGGAGACCCAGTACTTC
few | TRBD2 | TRBJ2-3 | TRBV20-1 | CSATGLAGGGTDTQYF | TGCAGTGCCACGGGACTAGCGGGGGGGGGCACAGATACGCAGTATTTT
- | TRBD1 | TRBJ2-4 | TRBV6-1 | CASGTGGNSKNIQYF | TGTGCCAGCGGGACAGGGGGCAATAGCAAAAACATTCAGTACTTC
- | TRBD1 | TRBJ1-6 | TRBV6-1 | CASRMGLGTGAPSLGSPLHF | TGTGCCAGCAGGATGGGACTTGGGACAGGGGCCCCAAGCCTGGGTTCACCCCTCCACTTT
- | - | TRBJ2-3 | TRBV6-1 | CATQRVSTDTQYF | TGTGCCACCCAGCGGGTTAGCACAGATACGCAGTATTTT
- | - | TRBJ1-1 | TRBV6-1 | CASTELLNTEAFF | TGTGCCAGCACGGAGCTTTTGAACACTGAAGCTTTCTTT
- | - | TRBJ2-3 | TRBV19 | CASSQVGDTQYF | TGTGCCAGTAGTCAGGTTGGGGATACGCAGTATTTT
- | - | TRBJ2-5 | TRBV6-1 | CASRASMRALQETQYF | TGTGCCAGCAGAGCCTCCATGCGGGCACTACAAGAGACCCAGTACTTC
few | - | TRBJ2-3 | TRBV7-2 | CASSSYTDTQYF | TGTGCCAGCAGCAGTTACACAGATACGCAGTATTTT
few | - | TRBJ1-2 | TRBV6-5 | CASSYSATGRGYGYTF | TGTGCCAGCAGTTACTCCGCCACAGGGAGAGGCTATGGCTACACCTTC